These 20 T cell receptor beta chains share one sample of origin, sequenced in a study of OX40 agonist ivuxolimab in advanced cancers. The protocol was immunoSEQ multiplex PCR, while the TCRdb copy is restricted to in-frame clones and leaves out a portion. The table records tens of thousands of clones, about 92% of them present only once. Sample: CD4+ or CD8+ T cells sorted from blood, taken in a trial of the OX40 agonist ivuxolimab. These receptors came from an adult with an advanced solid tumor such as melanoma, head and neck, liver or kidney cancer.

As concerns this clone: The sample has other DNA sequences that encode this CDR3 too. The chain links TRBV7-3 to TRBJ1-1; D unresolved. Trimming pared 5 bases from V and 2 bases from J, leaving 9 bases between. CDR1 and CDR2 (germline): SGHTA, FQGTGA. The CDR3 length is 13 residues. The CDR3: CASSTGPNTEAFF. In DNA form, the CDR3 reads TGTGCCAGCAGCACTGGGCCCAACACTGAAGCTTTCTTT.

This clone was recorded only once. The rearrangement uses TRBV29-1 and TRBJ2-7, with D possibly TRBD1 on 6 matching bases. V lost 7 bases and J lost 2, with 12 bases in between. The germline V gene has CDR1 SQVTM and CDR2 ANQGSEA. This CDR3 region has 12 residues. The CDR3 DNA reads TGCAGCGCCACAGGGCTTACCTACGAGCAGTACTTC. Translated: CSATGLTYEQYF.

V gene TRBV6-5 combines with J gene TRBJ2-7; tentative D call: TRBD2 (5 bases). From germline, CDR1 is MNHEY and CDR2 SVGAGI. Trimming removed 7 bases from V and 0 bases from J, with 13 bases in between. The CDR3 covers 14 residues. CDR3 loop: CASMVRGPSYEQYF. In DNA, the CDR3 is TGTGCCAGCATGGTTCGGGGTCCCTCCTACGAGCAGTACTTC.

The chain employs TRBV10-3 and TRBJ1-6; perhaps TRBD1 as D (6 bases). V was pared by 10 bases and J by 7 bases, with 14 bases between. The germline CDR1 and CDR2 sequences are ENHRY and SYGVKD. This CDR3 spans 13 amino acids. The CDR3 region is CATTRDTNSPLHF. The CDR3 DNA sequence: TGTGCCACCACCCGGGACACCAATTCACCCCTCCACTTT.

V gene TRBV7-9 combines with J gene TRBJ1-1; no definite D call. Looked up from germline, CDR1 is SEHNR and CDR2 is FQNEAQ (reference sequence). With 7 bases removed from V and 2 bases from J, the gap between germline ends came to 14 bases. The CDR3 spans 14 residues. CDR3 nucleotides: TGTGCCAGCACCCTTTTATCGGGAAACACTGAAGCTTTCTTT. It codes for CASTLLSGNTEAFF.

CDR3 sequence: CASSQTLGGYTF. The CDR3 nucleotides are TGTGCCAGCAGTCAAACTTTGGGTGGCTACACCTTC. The chain couples TRBV7-9 to TRBJ1-2; no reliable D call. CDR3 size: 12 residues. The ends were cut back, 6 bases at V and 7 bases at J, with 12 bases in the middle. Germline lookup yields CDR1 SEHNR and CDR2 FQNEAQ (reference sequence).

V is TRBV19 and J is TRBJ2-2; 7 nucleotides line up with TRBD1. Germline V gives CDR1 LNHDA, CDR2 SQIVND (reference sequence). Germline trimming cut 7 bases from V and 4 bases from J; bases unmatched to any gene: 6. The CDR3 covers 14 residues. CDR3 in DNA: TGTGCCAGTAAAAGGGGGCTGGGCACCGGGGAGCTGTTTTTT. This sequence encodes CASKRGLGTGELFF.

V gene TRBV30 combines with J gene TRBJ2-7; D possibly corresponds to TRBD1 (5 bases). V was trimmed by 1 base and J by 3 bases, leaving 16 bases between them. CDR3 length: 15 residues. Germline V gene data show CDR1 as GTSNPN and CDR2 as SVGIG (reference sequence). The CDR3: CAWSDPGQRDYEQYF. DNA of the CDR3: TGTGCCTGGAGTGACCCAGGGCAAAGAGACTACGAGCAGTACTTC.

The rearrangement joins TRBV10-3 to TRBJ2-7; 7 bases fit TRBD2. The CDR3 runs 16 residues. Germline CDR1 ENHRY, CDR2 SYGVKD. Trimming took 3 bases from V and 7 from J; bases not matched to a gene: 15. CDR3 in DNA: TGTGCCATCAGTGACCCAACTAGCGAGACCCTTTATGAGCAGTACTTC. Its protein is CAISDPTSETLYEQYF.

This rearrangement joins TRBV18 to TRBJ2-7; maybe TRBD2 (6 bases). Germline CDR1 and CDR2: KGHSH and LQKENI. Trimming removed 3 bases at V and 0 bases at J, with 12 bases between. The CDR3 totals 15 residues. The CDR3 protein is CASSPNWDSSYEQYF. CDR3 DNA: TGTGCCAGCTCACCTAATTGGGACTCCTCCTACGAGCAGTACTTC.

The CDR3 DNA sequence: TGTGCCAGCAGAACCTCGACAGGGACTTACGAGCAGTACTTC. It is translated as CASRTSTGTYEQYF. The chain couples TRBV6-5 to TRBJ2-7; weak D call: TRBD1 (7 bases). Germline V gene sequence: CDR1 MNHEY, CDR2 SVGAGI. The CDR3 loop spans 14 amino acids. V dropped 6 bases and J dropped 4 bases, with 16 bases sitting between them.

V gene TRBV7-6 combines with J gene TRBJ2-5; 11 positions agree with TRBD1. Germline CDR1 and CDR2: SGHVS and FNYEAQ. The J segment lost 5 bases and the V segment lost 5 bases, leaving 10 bases of the junction unmatched. The CDR3 covers 16 residues. The chain's CDR3 is CASSVGDRGVVETQYF. The DNA for the CDR3 is TGTGCCAGCAGCGTCGGGGACAGGGGGGTGGTTGAGACCCAGTACTTC.

This clone was counted a single time. The chain uses TRBV5-6 and TRBJ2-7; 7 bases map to TRBD1. The germline V gene has CDR1 SGHDT and CDR2 YYEEEE. The J segment lost 1 base and the V segment lost 6 bases, leaving 7 bases of the junction unmatched. The CDR3 covers 14 residues. The CDR3 coding sequence is TGTGCCAGCAACTACAGGGGTTCGTCCTACGAGCAGTACTTC. It specifies CASNYRGSSYEQYF.

J is TRBJ1-2 and V is TRBV6-6, with 7 bases lining up with TRBD1. The V gene's germline CDR1 is MNHNY and CDR2 SVGAGI (reference sequence). The length of the CDR3 is 12 residues. V lost 5 bases and J lost 8; bases outside the gene matches: 5. The CDR3, as DNA: TGTGCCAGCAGTAGACAGGGAGGAGGCTACACCTTC. Its translation: CASSRQGGGYTF.

The gene calls are TRBV30 and TRBJ2-3, with 12 bases that match TRBD2. Germline V gene data show CDR1 as GTSNPN and CDR2 as SVGIG (reference sequence). V shed 3 bases and J 2 bases; nucleotides not matched to a gene: 6. The CDR3 consists of 16 residues. The CDR3, as DNA: TGTGCCTGGAGCCCCGGACTAGCGGGGACCACAGATACGCAGTATTTT. Encoded protein: CAWSPGLAGTTDTQYF.

The chain employs TRBV28 and TRBJ1-1, with D uncertain. Germline V lookup: CDR1 MDHEN, CDR2 SYDVKM. The germline V and J ends were trimmed by 4 bases and 1 base, with 7 bases remaining between them. The length of the CDR3 is 13 residues. The CDR3 sequence is CASSSESNTEAFF. As DNA, the CDR3 is TGTGCCAGCAGTTCGGAATCGAACACTGAAGCTTTCTTT.

The J gene is TRBJ1-3, the V gene TRBV6-6; no firm D call. Germline CDR1 MNHNY, CDR2 SVGAGI (reference sequence). V lost 2 bases to trimming and J lost 0 bases, with 11 bases between them. This CDR3 is built from 16 residues. This chain's CDR3 is CASSYRSGSSGNTIYF. CDR3 DNA sequence: TGTGCCAGCAGTTACCGGAGCGGGAGCTCTGGAAACACCATATATTTT.

Remarks on this clone: At the DNA level, this CDR3 is encoded by other sequences in the same sample as well. V is TRBV5-1 and J is TRBJ2-3; D call uncertain. Deletions cut 0 bases from V and 4 bases from J, with 3 bases between. This CDR3 has 12 residues. Germline V lookup: CDR1 SGHRS, CDR2 YFSETQ. DNA of the CDR3: TGCGCCAGCAGCTTGGGAGCAGATACGCAGTATTTT. This encodes CASSLGADTQYF. Complete variable domain (other parts from reference TRBV5-1 and TRBJ2-3): KAGVTQTPRYLIKTRGQQVTLSCSPISGHRSVSWYQQTPGQGLQFLFEYFSETQRNKGNFPGRFSGRQFSNSRSEMNVSTLELGDSALYLCASSLGADTQYFGPGTRLTVL.

This chain links TRBV6-1 with TRBJ2-7; TRBD1 might be the D (6 bases). Germline V gene lookup returns CDR1 MNHNS and CDR2 SASEGT. Trimming took off 5 bases at V and 2 bases at J, with 16 bases between the two ends. This CDR3 has 15 amino acids. The CDR3 spells CASSLRADRPYEQYF. DNA of the CDR3: TGTGCCAGCAGTCTTCGGGCGGACAGACCCTACGAGCAGTACTTC.

The CDR3 region has the DNA TGTGCCAGCTCACCCTTATACAATGAGCAGTTCTTC. Its translation: CASSPLYNEQFF. The chain carries TRBV18 and TRBJ2-1; D remains ambiguous. The CDR3 consists of 12 residues. Germline CDR1 KGHSH, CDR2 LQKENI. V lost 3 bases and J 4 bases, leaving 4 bases between the germline ends.